This TCR beta chain is from a study of CD8+ T cells in alopecia areata. Whole-study results and caveats: When scalp samples are sequenced, resident alphabeta T cells of normal skin are also captured. Normal scalp had lower clonality than lesional scalp, with alopecia totalis/universalis lesions showing this most strongly.

The study team obtained lesional scalp punch biopsies and peripheral blood from alopecia areata patients. PBMCs served as the source from which CD4+ and CD8+ T cells were sorted. This clone was seen a handful of times. The antigen remains unidentified. cDNA serving as the sequencing template came from extracted, reverse transcribed RNA. Method: immunoSEQ multiplex PCR; TCRdb's copy keeps in-frame clones and lacks some. The sample contains 50,000 to 70,000 clones, 44% of which appear only once. The clonotype comes from a human donor with alopecia areata. Sequencing used NKG2D-low CD8+ T cells sorted from blood.

The CDR3 bases are TGCAGCGTTGAAGGCAGTGAACCCTACGAGCAGTACTTC. Protein product: CSVEGSEPYEQYF. The rearrangement uses TRBV29-1 and TRBJ2-7, with D uncertain. Trimming took off 1 base at V and 2 bases at J, with 9 bases between the two ends. The germline CDR1 and CDR2 sequences are SQVTM and ANQGSEA. This CDR3 is built from 13 residues.